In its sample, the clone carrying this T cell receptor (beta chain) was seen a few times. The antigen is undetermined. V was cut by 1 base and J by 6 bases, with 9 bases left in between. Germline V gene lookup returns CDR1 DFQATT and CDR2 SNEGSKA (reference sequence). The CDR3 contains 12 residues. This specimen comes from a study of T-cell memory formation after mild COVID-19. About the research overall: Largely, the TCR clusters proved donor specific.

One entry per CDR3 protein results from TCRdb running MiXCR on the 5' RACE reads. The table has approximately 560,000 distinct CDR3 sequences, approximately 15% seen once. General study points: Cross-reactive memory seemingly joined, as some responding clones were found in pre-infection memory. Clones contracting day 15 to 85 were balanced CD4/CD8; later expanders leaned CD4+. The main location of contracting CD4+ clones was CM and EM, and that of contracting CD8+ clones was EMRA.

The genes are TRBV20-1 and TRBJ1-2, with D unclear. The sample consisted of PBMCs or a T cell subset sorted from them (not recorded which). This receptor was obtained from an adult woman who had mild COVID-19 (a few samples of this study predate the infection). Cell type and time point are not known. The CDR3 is CSARVIANGYTF. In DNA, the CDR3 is TGCAGTGCTAGAGTAATAGCGAATGGCTACACCTTC.